A selection of T cell receptor beta chains follows, all from one sample in a study of spatial heterogeneity in lung cancer. TCRdb re-called the 5' RACE reads through MiXCR, storing one row per CDR3 protein. The table lists approximately 44,000 distinct CDR3 sequences, about 10% of them singletons. Sequenced material: PBMCs, taken at surgery. The receptors originated from a female donor with early-stage non-small cell lung cancer. Both conserved end residues are part of each CDR3. A D gene is named only where the DNA matches it firmly. Size values are once, few and many counts, or a class for expanded clones, and some rows have none.

CASSERTRNRGGGGYTF TGTGCCAGCAGCGAAAGGACCAGAAACAGGGGCGGAGGAGGCTACACCTTC TRBD1 TRBJ1-2 many TRBV28
CASSQDPPPDTQYF TGTGCCAGCTCACAGGACCCTCCCCCAGATACGCAGTATTTT - TRBJ2-3 once TRBV18
CASSLLLGSGGGSEQFF TGTGCCAGCAGTTTATTACTTGGTAGCGGGGGGGGAAGTGAGCAGTTCTTC TRBD2 TRBJ2-1 few TRBV27
CASSQGQGNSPLHF TGTGCCAGCAGTCAAGGACAGGGGAATTCACCCCTCCACTTT TRBD1 TRBJ1-6 few TRBV7-2
CASSLDPTEKLFF TGTGCCAGCAGCTTGGACCCCACTGAAAAACTGTTTTTT - TRBJ1-4 few TRBV5-4
CASTALGNTEAFF TGTGCCAGCACCGCCCTGGGGAACACTGAAGCTTTCTTT - TRBJ1-1 many TRBV25-1
CASRYMNTEAFF TGTGCCAGCAGGTACATGAACACTGAAGCTTTCTTT - TRBJ1-1 - TRBV25-1
CACRDSSSYEQYF TGTGCCTGCCGGGACTCGTCCTCCTACGAGCAGTACTTC - TRBJ2-7 few TRBV6-2/TRBV6-3
CASSQDGPAEGTQYF TGCGCCAGCAGCCAAGATGGGCCCGCGGAGGGTACGCAGTATTTT - TRBJ2-3 - TRBV4-3
CSASLRQGANTEAFF TGCAGTGCTAGCCTGAGACAGGGGGCGAACACTGAAGCTTTCTTT TRBD1 TRBJ1-1 few TRBV20-1
CASSLAPQGSYEQYF TGTGCCAGCAGCCTCGCCCCCCAGGGGAGCTACGAGCAGTACTTC - TRBJ2-7 - TRBV7-2
CASGSGTTGGEKLFF TGTGCTAGTGGATCCGGGACAACGGGCGGAGAAAAACTGTTTTTT - TRBJ1-4 - TRBV12-5
CAIREDSSYEQYF TGTGCCATCAGAGAGGACAGTTCCTACGAGCAGTACTTC - TRBJ2-7 many TRBV10-3
CASAGQAKNIQYF TGTGCCAGTGCGGGACAGGCCAAAAACATTCAGTACTTC - TRBJ2-4 few TRBV19
CASTLHYEQYF TGCGCCAGCACGCTACACTACGAGCAGTACTTC - TRBJ2-7 few TRBV23-1
CATSDRRGHTDTQYF TGTGCCACCAGTGATCGTCGAGGGCACACAGATACGCAGTATTTT - TRBJ2-3 few TRBV24-1
CASSLVGGGQGRQPQHF TGTGCCAGCAGCTTAGTAGGGGGGGGACAGGGACGGCAGCCCCAGCATTTT TRBD1 TRBJ1-5 few TRBV7-6
CASRQGAGEQYF TGCGCCAGCAGGCAGGGGGCAGGTGAGCAGTACTTC TRBD1 TRBJ2-7 - TRBV5-1
CAWSVGLYGYTF TGTGCCTGGAGTGTTGGTCTCTATGGCTACACCTTC - TRBJ1-2 once TRBV30
CASSMDTTNQPQHF TGTGCCAGCTCTATGGACACGACCAATCAGCCCCAGCATTTT - TRBJ1-5 - TRBV6-5
CASSPKTNTGELFF TGTGCCAGCTCACCGAAGACGAACACCGGGGAGCTGTTTTTT - TRBJ2-2 - TRBV18
CASSSHSGGEQYF TGCGCCAGCAGCTCGCATAGTGGGGGCGAGCAGTACTTC - TRBJ2-7 few TRBV5-1
CASTWTGINTEAFF TGTGCCAGCACCTGGACAGGCATCAACACTGAAGCTTTCTTT TRBD1 TRBJ1-1 - TRBV5-5
CASSKTPGQGDYGYTF TGTGCCAGCAGTAAAACCCCGGGACAGGGAGACTATGGCTACACCTTC TRBD1 TRBJ1-2 - TRBV6-6